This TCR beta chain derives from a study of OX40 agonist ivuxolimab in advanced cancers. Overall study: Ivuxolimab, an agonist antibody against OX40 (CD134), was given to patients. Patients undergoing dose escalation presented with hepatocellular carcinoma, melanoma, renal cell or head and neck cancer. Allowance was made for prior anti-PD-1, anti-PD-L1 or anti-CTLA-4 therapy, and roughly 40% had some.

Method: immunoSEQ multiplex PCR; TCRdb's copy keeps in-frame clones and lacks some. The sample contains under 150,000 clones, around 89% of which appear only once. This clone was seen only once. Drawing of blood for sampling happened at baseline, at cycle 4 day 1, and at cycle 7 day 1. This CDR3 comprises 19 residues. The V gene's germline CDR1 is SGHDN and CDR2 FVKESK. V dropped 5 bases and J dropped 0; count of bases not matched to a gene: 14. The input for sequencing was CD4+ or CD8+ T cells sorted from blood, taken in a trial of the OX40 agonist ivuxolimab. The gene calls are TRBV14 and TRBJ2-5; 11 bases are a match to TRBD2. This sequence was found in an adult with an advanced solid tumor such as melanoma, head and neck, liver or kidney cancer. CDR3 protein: CASSVFLLAGETYQETQYF. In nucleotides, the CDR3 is TGTGCCAGCAGCGTTTTCCTACTAGCGGGGGAGACTTACCAAGAGACCCAGTACTTC.